The clone carrying this T cell receptor (beta chain) has only one observation. Its antigen is unknown. One end of the junction varies from germline; a read error may be responsible. The identical CDR3 is also encoded by other nucleotide sequences in the sample. The data originate from a study of T cell responses to AZD1222 COVID-19 vaccine. Overall study: Pooled in the analysis were second doses at about 4 or about 12 weeks.

Study outcomes and limitations: After the peak T cell response, and only then, were repertoires sampled. Just a handful of AZD1222 recipients were seropositive at baseline. Donors skewed white British and female; clonal diversity was possibly underestimated.

CDR1 LGHDT and CDR2 YNNKEL come from the germline V gene (reference sequence). The CDR3 loop spans 11 amino acids. Profiled with immunoSEQ multiplex PCR; TCRdb holds only in-frame clones, not every one. The profile shows 140,000 to 150,000 clones, 90% to 95% of them singletons. The V gene is TRBV3-1 (or the pseudogene TRBV3-2), the J gene TRBJ1-6, with D uncertain. This receptor was obtained from an adult in good health. Sequences were derived from peripheral blood, sampled on day 0 of AZD1222 vaccination. The CDR3 protein is CASSHNSPLHF. CDR3 nucleotides: TGTGCCAGCTCCCATAATTCACCCCTCCACTTT.